The clone carrying this T cell receptor (beta chain) has a handful of counts. The entry originates in a study of blood T cell repertoires in COVID-19. Study details: The cDNA or gDNA used as material had been derived from T cells, B-cell-depleted T cells, or PBMCs.

Authors' processing steps: Estimation of nucleated cell counts was performed using reference gene primer amplification. Here immunoSEQ multiplex PCR was the method, and the copy in TCRdb shows in-frame clones only, minus some. The V and J calls and clone size come from that table; D and trimming were worked out from the DNA. The sample contains 35,000 to 55,000 clones, about nine tenths of which appear only once. V trimming: 0 bases; J trimming: 1 base; junction bases outside the gene matches: 0. Per the germline V gene, CDR1 is LGHNT and CDR2 is FRNRAP. The CDR3 loop spans 16 amino acids. This sequence joins TRBV12-5 and TRBJ2-3; 11 bases line up with TRBD2. This clonotype originated in a human donor in a cohort sampled during active COVID-19. The sample consisted of peripheral blood. The CDR3 DNA is TGTGCTAGTGGTTTGGTACTAGCGGGGGGCACAGATACGCAGTATTTT. This gives the protein CASGLVLAGGTDTQYF.